The T cell receptor beta chain under discussion was sequenced for a study of CD8+CD57+ T cells in acquired aplastic anemia. General study findings and limits: Any difference that existed in CD8+ Simpson's diversity between patients and controls was not significant.

According to the study, genomic DNA was the template for TCR beta VDJ and CDR3 profiling. Each CDR3 protein is one row after TCRdb ran MiXCR on the reads. The sample includes about 95,000 distinct CDR3 sequences, 65% to 70% of them seen just once. The CDR3 loop spans 15 amino acids. Germline V gives CDR1 LGHDT, CDR2 YNNKEL (reference sequence). Trimming took 4 bases from V and 1 from J; bases not matched to a gene: 2. Patients chosen for sequencing had shown CD8+CD57+ cell expansion by flow cytometry. This clonotype was found a few times. What it recognizes is unknown. Material: sorted CD4+, CD8+, or CD8+CD57+ T cells (not recorded which) from PBMCs. The sequence came from a human donor with aplastic anemia. The chain recombines TRBV3-1 with TRBJ2-3; 10 positions agree with TRBD1. The CDR3 reads CASSPGTGGTDTQYF. CDR3 bases: TGTGCCAGCAGCCCCGGGACAGGGGGCACAGATACGCAGTATTTT.